The next 20 T cell receptor beta chains were all read from a single sample in a study of neoadjuvant anti-PD-1 for oral cavity cancer. Indicated time point: after neoadjuvant nivolumab, at surgical resection. This table comes from immunoSEQ multiplex PCR, and its TCRdb copy is limited to in-frame clones, with some not included. Of about 24,000 clones in the sample, approximately 27% were seen once. This specimen was tumor tissue, taken after nivolumab (anti-PD-1) treatment. These receptors were obtained from a person between 40 and 85 years old with oral cavity squamous cell carcinoma.

This clone has only a few counts. One end of the junction does not line up with germline, which may come from a read error. The J gene is TRBJ2-1, the V gene TRBV7-7; unclear D gene. In germline, CDR1 is SSHAT, CDR2 FNYEAQ (reference sequence). The CDR3 extends over 15 amino acids. CDR3 in DNA: TGTGCTAGCAGCACAGATATACTCTCCTACAATGAGCAGTTCTTC. Protein sequence: CASSTDILSYNEQFF.

The chain has TRBV20-1 and TRBJ2-7; 9 positions agree with TRBD1. The ends lost 6 bases at V and 11 bases at J; junction bases unmatched: 8. Germline lookup yields CDR1 DFQATT and CDR2 SNEGSKA (reference sequence). This CDR3 is built from 11 residues. Written as DNA, the CDR3 is TGCAGTGCCCCCGACAGGGGGAAGAAGTACTTC. This codes for CSAPDRGKKYF.

This clone has only a few counts. The V call is TRBV29-1, the J call TRBJ1-1, with D unresolved. The V gene's germline CDR1 is SQVTM and CDR2 ANQGSEA. The CDR3 spans 13 residues. Trimming removed 6 bases from V and 0 bases from J, with 11 bases in between. The DNA for the CDR3 is TGCAGCGTGGCCACTGCCCTGAACACTGAAGCTTTCTTT. This encodes CSVATALNTEAFF.

This sequence joins TRBV27 and TRBJ1-1; D is uncertain. Germline V gene sequence: CDR1 MNHEY, CDR2 SMNVEV (reference sequence). The CDR3 covers 14 residues. Trimming removed 5 bases from V and 3 bases from J, with 13 bases in between. CDR3 amino acids: CASSQVPADTEAFF. Here the CDR3 DNA reads TGTGCCAGCAGTCAAGTCCCGGCGGACACTGAAGCTTTCTTT.

This clone was picked up many times. The genes are TRBV7-2 and TRBJ1-1; TRBD1 might be the D (6 bases). Per the germline V gene, CDR1 is SGHTA and CDR2 is FQGNSA. This CDR3 region has 14 residues. V lost 3 bases, J lost 4 bases, and 12 bases lay in between. CDR3 amino acids: CASSFQGSGTEAFF. CDR3 bases: TGTGCCAGCAGCTTTCAGGGGAGCGGCACTGAAGCTTTCTTT.

This clone was detected a few times. The chain joins TRBV20-1 to TRBJ2-5; perhaps TRBD2 as D (6 bases). The V gene lost 6 bases and the J gene lost 5 bases, with 10 bases spanning the gap. Germline V gene data show CDR1 as DFQATT and CDR2 as SNEGSKA (reference sequence). The CDR3 consists of 11 residues. The CDR3 protein is CSAPRGETQYF. The CDR3 bases are TGCAGTGCACCTCGGGGGGAGACCCAGTACTTC.

The rearrangement uses TRBV14 and TRBJ2-7; D is perhaps TRBD1 (6 bases). Germline values: CDR1 SGHDN, CDR2 FVKESK. The CDR3 runs 15 residues. Trimming took off 7 bases at V and 5 bases at J, with 21 bases between the two ends. The CDR3 reads CASTAFMGSGDEQYF. The CDR3 DNA reads TGTGCCAGCACGGCCTTCATGGGATCAGGGGACGAGCAGTACTTC.

This clone was seen a handful of times. The V and J genes are TRBV9 and TRBJ1-1, with 9 bases that match TRBD1. This CDR3 comprises 15 residues. V gave up 4 bases and J gave up 7 bases; unmatched junction bases: 11. Germline loops: CDR1 SGDLS, CDR2 YYNGEE. The CDR3 loop is CASSITGGFPDEAFF. The CDR3 bases are TGTGCCAGCAGCATAACAGGGGGCTTTCCGGATGAAGCTTTCTTT.

The sample holds a few counts of this clone. For the CDR3, the DNA is TGTGCCAGCAGACAGTACACTGAAGCTTTCTTT. It encodes CASRQYTEAFF. The chain employs TRBV21-1 and TRBJ1-1; the DNA was not used to check the table's D call, TRBD1. TRBV21-1 is reported as a pseudogene. The CDR3 consists of 11 residues.

This clone was counted a single time. This chain connects TRBV7-9 to TRBJ2-3, with 16 positions matching TRBD2. Germline loops: CDR1 SEHNR, CDR2 FQNEAQ (reference sequence). CDR3 length: 18 amino acids. Trimming removed 5 bases from V and 2 bases from J; junction bases left unmatched: 7. The CDR3 bases are TGTGCCAGCAGCCCCCGGGGACTAGCGGGGGGGATCACAGATACGCAGTATTTT. This sequence encodes CASSPRGLAGGITDTQYF.

This clone was counted between two and nine times. The chain couples TRBV10-2 to TRBJ1-1, with 8 bases fitting TRBD1. Germline CDR1 WSHSY, CDR2 SAAADI. This CDR3 is 14 amino acids long. Trimming at V came to 6 bases and at J to 4 bases, leaving 7 bases not matched to a gene. For the CDR3, the DNA is TGCGCCAGCAGGACGGACAGGGCTGGCACTGAAGCTTTCTTT. It is translated as CASRTDRAGTEAFF.

This chain links TRBV30 with TRBJ2-2; D not certain. V was clipped by 4 bases and J by 8 bases, with 14 bases between them. Germline assignment: CDR1 GTSNPN and CDR2 SVGIG (reference sequence). This CDR3 contains 13 residues. The CDR3 DNA reads TGTGCCTGGACTTTAGTCCCCATGGGGGAGCTGTTTTTT. It is translated as CAWTLVPMGELFF.

In this sample, this clone turned up many times. The chain recombines TRBV7-8 with TRBJ1-3, with a possible D match to TRBD1 (6 bases). Between the trimmed V and J ends, which lost 4 bases and 0 bases, there was a span of 10 bases. The CDR3 is 15 amino acids. CDR1 SGHVS and CDR2 FQNEAQ come from the germline V gene. The CDR3 here is CASSSTGSSGNTIYF. CDR3 DNA: TGTGCCAGCAGCTCGACAGGAAGCTCTGGAAACACCATATATTTT.

The chain has TRBV14 and TRBJ2-2, with D perhaps matching TRBD1 (6 bases). Trimming removed 4 bases at V and 0 bases at J, with 12 bases between. The CDR3 contains 16 residues. Germline V gene lookup returns CDR1 SGHDN and CDR2 FVKESK. The CDR3 is CASSLTRGANTGELFF. In nucleotides, the CDR3 is TGTGCCAGCAGCCTTACCAGGGGCGCGAACACCGGGGAGCTGTTTTTT.

The sample holds a few counts of this clone. V usage is TRBV19 and J usage is TRBJ2-7, with D maybe TRBD2 (5 bases). Germline loops: CDR1 LNHDA, CDR2 SQIVND (reference sequence). Trimming took off 1 base at V and 3 bases at J, with 13 bases between the two ends. CDR3 size: 15 residues. The CDR3 is CASSIGGLTRYEQYF. The CDR3 nucleotides are TGTGCCAGTAGTATAGGTGGACTTACTCGCTACGAGCAGTACTTC.

The chain employs TRBV7-8 and TRBJ1-2; 12 nucleotides line up with TRBD1. Trimming took 5 bases from V and 9 from J; bases not matched to a gene: 7. Germline-derived CDR1 and CDR2 are SGHVS and FQNEAQ. This CDR3 has 14 residues. The CDR3 region is CASSPSGTGGSYTF. CDR3 bases: TGTGCCAGCAGCCCCTCGGGGACAGGGGGCAGCTACACCTTC.

This clone was seen a handful of times. The genes are TRBV15 and TRBJ1-3; the D is unclear. The CDR3 runs 15 residues. V lost 5 bases, J lost 2 bases, and 13 bases lay in between. Germline-derived CDR1 and CDR2 are LNHNV and YYDKDF (reference sequence). CDR3 sequence: CATSSERLTGNTIYF. CDR3 bases: TGTGCCACCAGCTCAGAGCGGTTAACTGGAAACACCATATATTTT.

This clone was picked up a small number of times. CDR3 in amino acids: CASSPGTGVEPQHF. The CDR3 DNA sequence: TGTGCCAGCTCCCCGGGAACAGGAGTAGAGCCCCAGCATTTT. This chain joins TRBV18 and TRBJ1-5, with D maybe TRBD1 (5 bases). CDR1 KGHSH and CDR2 LQKENI come from the germline V gene. The V end lost 6 bases, the J end lost 8 bases, and 17 bases lay between the germline ends. The length of the CDR3 is 14 residues.

The chain links TRBV7-7 to TRBJ2-1; D is undetermined. The V and J ends lost 2 bases and 6 bases respectively, with 8 bases between them. The CDR3 spans 13 residues. The germline V gene has CDR1 SSHAT and CDR2 FNYEAQ (reference sequence). The CDR3 DNA reads as TGTGCCAGCAGCTTATCTCCAGCCAATGAGCAGTTCTTC. Its translation is CASSLSPANEQFF.

The V gene is TRBV14, the J gene TRBJ2-6, with TRBD1 matching over 8 bases. The CDR3 sequence is 16 residues long. V shed 4 bases and J 12 bases; nucleotides not matched to a gene: 14. Germline CDR1 SGHDN, CDR2 FVKESK. CDR3 sequence: CASSPHRTGTFGVLTF. The CDR3, as DNA: TGTGCCAGCAGCCCGCATAGGACAGGGACGTTCGGCGTCCTGACTTTC.